The clone carrying this TCR beta chain is deemed medium-sized. Antigen: not known. In TCRdb, the 5' RACE reads were re-called with MiXCR into one record per CDR3 protein. The sample carries about 140,000 distinct CDR3 sequences, 25% to 35% recorded once. The data were obtained in a study of CD8 T cells in ankylosing spondylitis. Overall study findings and caveats: Both synovial fluid and blood in reactive arthritis had previously been reported to carry some motif variants. Clones linked to the disease showed a CD8+ phenotype. They occurred at relatively low frequencies in peripheral blood.

Sequencing used synovial fluid, either unsorted or a sorted T cell fraction (not recorded which). This receptor was taken from a male donor with ankylosing spondylitis.

CDR3 nucleotides: TGTGCCAGCAGCTACGGGAATACGCAGTATTTT. Translation gives CASSYGNTQYF. J is TRBJ2-3 and V is TRBV5-6; TRBD2 might be the D (5 bases). Germline CDR1 and CDR2: SGHDT and YYEEEE. V gave up 3 bases and J gave up 7 bases, with 6 bases separating them. The CDR3 has 11 amino acids. Variable domain in full (rest from reference TRBV5-6 and TRBJ2-3): DAGVTQSPTHLIKTRGQQVTLRCSPKSGHDTVSWYQQALGQGPQFIFQYYEEEERQRGNFPDRFSGHQFPNYSSELNVNALLLGDSALYLCASSYGNTQYFGPGTRLTVL.